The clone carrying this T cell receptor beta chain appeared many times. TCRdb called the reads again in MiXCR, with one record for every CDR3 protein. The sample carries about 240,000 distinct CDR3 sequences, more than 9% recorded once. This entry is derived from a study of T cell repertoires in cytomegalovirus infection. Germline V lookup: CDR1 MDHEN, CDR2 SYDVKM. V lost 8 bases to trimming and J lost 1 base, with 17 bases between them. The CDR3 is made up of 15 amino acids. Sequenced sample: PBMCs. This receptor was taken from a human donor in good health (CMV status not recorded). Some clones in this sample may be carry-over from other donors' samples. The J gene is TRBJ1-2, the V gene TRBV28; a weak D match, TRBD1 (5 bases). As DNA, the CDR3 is TGTGCCAGCGGAACCTGGGACTCCCGTAACTATGGCTACACCTTC. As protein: CASGTWDSRNYGYTF.